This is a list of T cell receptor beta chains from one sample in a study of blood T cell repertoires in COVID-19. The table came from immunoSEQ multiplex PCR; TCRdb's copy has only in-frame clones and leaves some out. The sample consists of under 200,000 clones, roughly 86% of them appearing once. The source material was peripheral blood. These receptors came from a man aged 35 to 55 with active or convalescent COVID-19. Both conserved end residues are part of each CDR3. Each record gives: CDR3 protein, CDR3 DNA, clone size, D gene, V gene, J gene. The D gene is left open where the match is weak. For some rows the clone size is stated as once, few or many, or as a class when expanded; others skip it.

CATSDLTGGNTNTGELFF,TGTGCCACCAGTGATTTGACGGGGGGCAACACGAACACCGGGGAGCTGTTTTTT,.,.,TRBV24-1,TRBJ2-2
CASSLGGQTYNEQFF,TGCGCCAGCAGCTTGGGGGGACAGACCTACAATGAGCAGTTCTTC,.,TRBD1,TRBV5-1,TRBJ2-1
CASSVAAGSYEQYF,TGTGCCAGCAGCGTAGCAGCGGGAAGCTACGAGCAGTACTTC,.,TRBD2,TRBV9,TRBJ2-7
CASGLSPRETQYF,TGTGCTAGTGGTTTGTCCCCCCGGGAGACCCAGTACTTC,.,.,TRBV12-5,TRBJ2-5
CASSRVGAGAGNTIYF,TGCGCCAGCAGCCGGGTCGGTGCAGGGGCTGGAAACACCATATATTTT,.,.,TRBV4-1,TRBJ1-3
CASTRVLSGDTQYF,TGTGCCAGCACGAGGGTCTTAAGTGGAGATACGCAGTATTTT,.,.,TRBV5-8,TRBJ2-3
CASSLMFYTEAFF,TGTGCCAGCAGTTTAATGTTCTACACTGAAGCTTTCTTT,.,.,TRBV28,TRBJ1-1
CASSDGSLYTEAFF,TGTGCCAGCAGCGACGGGAGTTTATACACTGAAGCTTTCTTT,.,.,TRBV5-4,TRBJ1-1
CASSSGTTYGYTF,TGTGCCAGCAGTTCGGGGACTACCTATGGCTACACCTTC,once,.,TRBV28,TRBJ1-2
CAWTRRQTMNTEAFF,TGTGCCTGGACCCGTCGACAGACCATGAACACTGAAGCTTTCTTT,once,.,TRBV30,TRBJ1-1
CASSPEAWPYNEQFF,TGTGCCAGCAGTCCCGAGGCTTGGCCCTACAATGAGCAGTTCTTC,.,.,TRBV6-5,TRBJ2-1
CASSSPGGENSPLHF,TGCGCCAGCAGCTCGCCGGGGGGCGAAAATTCACCCCTCCACTTT,.,.,TRBV5-1,TRBJ1-6
CASSFDRYGGYTF,TGTGCCAGCAGTTTCGACAGGTACGGGGGCTACACCTTC,.,.,TRBV12-3/TRBV12-4,TRBJ1-2
CASSFRGNYGYTF,TGTGCCAGCAGCTTCCGGGGGAACTATGGCTACACCTTC,.,.,TRBV7-9,TRBJ1-2
CASSPRGSSATEAFF,TGTGCCAGCAGCCCCCGGGGATCCTCTGCCACTGAAGCTTTCTTT,.,.,TRBV7-2,TRBJ1-1
CASSHQGAGELFF,TGCGCCAGCAGCCATCAAGGGGCCGGGGAGCTGTTTTTT,.,.,TRBV4-1,TRBJ2-2
CASSEGPMSASYSNQPQHF,TGTGCCAGTAGTGAGGGCCCTATGTCTGCAAGTTATAGCAATCAGCCCCAGCATTTT,.,.,TRBV19,TRBJ1-5
CASSYEPRVSYEQYF,TGCGCCAGCAGCTACGAACCCCGGGTGTCCTACGAGCAGTACTTC,.,.,TRBV5-1,TRBJ2-7
CASSYSDSSSGNTIYF,TGTGCCAGCAGTTACTCGGACAGTTCCTCTGGAAACACCATATATTTT,.,.,TRBV6-5,TRBJ1-3
CASSFQQGMRKLFF,TGTGCCAGCAGCTTCCAACAGGGGATGCGAAAACTGTTTTTT,.,TRBD1,TRBV5-6,TRBJ1-4
CASSLARPNTEAFF,TGTGCCAGCAGCTTAGCGCGCCCGAACACTGAAGCTTTCTTT,.,.,TRBV7-9,TRBJ1-1